A single sample is the source of the 21 T cell receptor beta chains below, sequenced in a study of blood T cell repertoires in COVID-19. Profiled with immunoSEQ multiplex PCR; TCRdb holds only in-frame clones, not every one. Among about 290,000 clones listed, 75% to 90% were seen once. Sequencing was carried out using peripheral blood. Receptors originate from a woman aged 25 to 39 with active or convalescent COVID-19.

The rearrangement joins TRBV6-1 to TRBJ2-7; 7 nucleotides align to TRBD2. This CDR3 has 14 amino acids. V lost 3 bases to trimming and J lost 1 base; unmatched junction nucleotides: 3. Germline V CDR1 and CDR2: MNHNS, SASEGT. CDR3 amino acids: CASSEGGGSYEQYF. In DNA form, the CDR3 reads TGTGCCAGCAGTGAGGGGGGAGGGTCCTACGAGCAGTACTTC.

In its sample, this clone was seen a few times. This rearrangement joins TRBV5-5 to TRBJ1-4, with TRBD1 identical over 8 bases. Germline V lookup: CDR1 SGHKS, CDR2 YYEKEE (reference sequence). The CDR3 is 15 amino acids. The V gene end was trimmed by 0 bases and the J gene end by 10 bases; junction bases not matched to a gene: 8. The CDR3 coding sequence is TGTGCCAGCAGCTTGGCAGGGGGCGAAAGGGGAAAACTGTTTTTT. It translates to CASSLAGGERGKLFF.

The chain couples TRBV28 to TRBJ1-2, with 8 bases that match TRBD1. The CDR3 length is 13 residues. V dropped 5 bases and J dropped 5; count of bases not matched to a gene: 4. Germline CDR1 MDHEN, CDR2 SYDVKM. The CDR3 DNA follows: TGTGCCAGCAGTCCAGGGGGCAGGTATGGCTACACCTTC. Protein product: CASSPGGRYGYTF.

The chain recombines TRBV7-9 with TRBJ2-3; 10 positions agree with TRBD2. The trim removed 1 base at V and 6 bases at J, leaving 1 base unmatched. The germline gives CDR1 SEHNR, CDR2 FQNEAQ (reference sequence). This CDR3 contains 14 residues. The CDR3 loop is CASSLEGLADTQYF. The DNA of the CDR3 is TGTGCCAGCAGCTTAGAGGGACTAGCGGATACGCAGTATTTT. Filled out from reference TRBV7-9 and TRBJ2-3, the complete variable domain reads DTGVSQNPRHKITKRGQNVTFRCDPISEHNRLYWYRQTLGQGPEFLTYFQNEAQLEKSRLLSDRFSAERPKGSFSTLEIQRTEQGDSAMYLCASSLEGLADTQYFGPGTRLTVL.

This clone occurred a few times. V is TRBV28 and J is TRBJ1-4, with D possibly being TRBD1 (6 bases). Trimming removed 3 bases from V and 9 bases from J, with 14 bases in between. The CDR3 contains 14 residues. CDR1 and CDR2 (germline): MDHEN, SYDVKM. CDR3 sequence reads: CASSFAAGAQKLFF. The CDR3 nucleotides read TGTGCCAGCAGTTTCGCGGCAGGGGCCCAAAAACTGTTTTTT.

The chain carries TRBV18 and TRBJ1-6, with TRBD1 matching 10 bases. The germline V gene encodes CDR1 KGHSH and CDR2 LQKENI. The J segment lost 9 bases and the V segment lost 2 bases, leaving 1 base of the junction unmatched. This CDR3 has 14 amino acids. The CDR3 nucleotides are TGTGCCAGCTCACCAGGGACAGGGGTTTCACCCCTCCACTTT. Translated: CASSPGTGVSPLHF.

Of note for this clone: Other DNA sequences in the sample encode the same CDR3. The CDR3 spells CASSSPGQSTDTQYF. CDR3 in DNA: TGCGCCAGCAGCTCCCCCGGACAGTCCACAGATACGCAGTATTTT. V and J are TRBV5-1 and TRBJ2-3; the D gene is possibly TRBD1 (6 bases). The CDR3 is made up of 15 amino acids. The germline CDR1 and CDR2 sequences are SGHRS and YFSETQ. V was shortened by 3 bases and J by 2 bases, with 13 bases between the two germline ends.

This clone was observed a handful of times. The chain has TRBV6-6 and TRBJ2-7; D remains ambiguous. The CDR3 is 15 amino acids. CDR1 and CDR2 (germline): MNHNY, SVGAGI (reference sequence). V was cut by 1 base and J by 5 bases, with 15 bases left in between. CDR3 DNA: TGTGCCAGCAGTTACTGGGCCCCTCCCCTGGACGAGCAGTACTTC. Translated, it gives CASSYWAPPLDEQYF.

The chain uses TRBV5-4 and TRBJ2-7; unclear D gene. CDR3 length: 14 residues. The V gene's germline CDR1 is SGHNT and CDR2 YYREEE (reference sequence). V lost 0 bases and J 0 bases, leaving 7 bases between the germline ends. The CDR3: CASSLAAGSYEQYF. CDR3 nucleotide sequence: TGTGCCAGCAGCTTGGCCGCAGGCTCCTACGAGCAGTACTTC.

This chain joins TRBV5-5 and TRBJ2-7, with a possible D match to TRBD2 (6 bases). CDR3 length equals 15 residues. Germline V gene data show CDR1 as SGHKS and CDR2 as YYEKEE (reference sequence). V shed 0 bases and J shed 0 bases, with 10 bases lying between them. The CDR3 loop reads CASSLVADLSYEQYF. CDR3 sequence (DNA): TGTGCCAGCAGCTTGGTAGCGGACCTCTCCTACGAGCAGTACTTC.

The chain is built from TRBV30 and TRBJ1-1; no clear D gene. This CDR3 region has 14 residues. Germline CDR1 GTSNPN, CDR2 SVGIG (reference sequence). Trimming took 1 base from V and 0 from J, leaving 9 bases between them. The CDR3: CAWSGGFLNTEAFF. CDR3 nucleotide sequence: TGTGCCTGGAGTGGAGGATTTTTGAACACTGAAGCTTTCTTT.

The chain couples TRBV6-5 to TRBJ2-2; TRBD2 matches at 10 bases. J gave up 0 bases and V 4 bases, and 2 bases lay outside the gene matches. The CDR3 consists of 16 residues. Germline CDR1 is MNHEY and CDR2 is SVGAGI. The CDR3 DNA reads as TGTGCCAGCAGTTCTAGCGGGGGCCCGAACACCGGGGAGCTGTTTTTT. Its translation is CASSSSGGPNTGELFF.

The chain carries TRBV5-4 and TRBJ1-2; no clear D gene. This CDR3 spans 13 amino acids. Per the germline V gene, CDR1 is SGHNT and CDR2 is YYREEE (reference sequence). Trimming cost V 4 bases and J 0 bases, with 7 bases left between them. The DNA of the CDR3 is TGTGCCAGCAGCGAGACTTCTAACTATGGCTACACCTTC. Its translation is CASSETSNYGYTF.

The V call is TRBV30, the J call TRBJ1-5, with 7 bases matching TRBD1. Germline CDR1 is GTSNPN and CDR2 is SVGIG (reference sequence). This CDR3 spans 13 amino acids. The DNA for the CDR3 is TGTGCTTACTGTACAGGGGACGGTCAGCCCCAGCATTTT. Amino acids: CAYCTGDGQPQHF.

The table lists this clone with a few counts. The V gene is TRBV7-9, the J gene TRBJ1-2; the match to TRBD1 covers 9 bases. The CDR3 is 17 amino acids. The V segment lost 2 bases and the J segment 4 bases; nucleotides outside the gene matches: 11. Germline loops: CDR1 SEHNR, CDR2 FQNEAQ (reference sequence). CDR3 nucleotide sequence: TGTGCCAGCAGCTTAACGGGACAGGGTGTGTCGCGCTATGGCTACACCTTC. Translating it yields CASSLTGQGVSRYGYTF.

The rearrangement uses TRBV3-1 (or the pseudogene TRBV3-2) and TRBJ2-5; TRBD1 is a possible D gene (6 bases). V lost 5 bases to trimming and J lost 1 base, with 14 bases between them. Germline CDR1 and CDR2: LGHDT and YNNKEL (reference sequence). The CDR3 loop spans 15 amino acids. CDR3 DNA sequence: TGTGCCAGCAGCGCACAGGGTCGCTCCCAAGAGACCCAGTACTTC. Encoded protein: CASSAQGRSQETQYF.

The rearrangement links TRBV4-3 to TRBJ1-4, with D possibly TRBD1 on 5 matching bases. V was pared by 2 bases and J by 4 bases, with 11 bases between. Germline V lookup: CDR1 LGHNA, CDR2 YSLEER. The CDR3 extends over 15 amino acids. DNA of the CDR3: TGCGCCAGCAGCCAATCAGGGTACAATAATGAAAAACTGTTTTTT. Its protein product is CASSQSGYNNEKLFF.

This clone was recorded only once. V gene TRBV19 combines with J gene TRBJ1-4; the D gene is possibly TRBD1 (5 bases). Germline-derived CDR1 and CDR2 are LNHDA and SQIVND (reference sequence). V gave up 3 bases and J gave up 6 bases, with 8 bases separating them. This CDR3 is built from 13 residues. In nucleotides, the CDR3 is TGTGCCAGTAGTATCCCAGGGTATGAAAAACTGTTTTTT. It specifies CASSIPGYEKLFF. Full variable domain (rest looked up from reference TRBV19 and TRBJ1-4): DGGITQSPKYLFRKEGQNVTLSCEQNLNHDAMYWYRQDPGQGLRLIYYSQIVNDFQKGDIAEGYSVSREKKESFPLTVTSAQKNPTAFYLCASSIPGYEKLFFGSGTQLSVL.

V gene TRBV19 combines with J gene TRBJ1-2; possible D gene TRBD1, 6 bases. The CDR3 extends over 13 amino acids. Germline CDR1 is LNHDA and CDR2 is SQIVND (reference sequence). V lost 4 bases to trimming and J lost 8 bases, with 14 bases between them. The CDR3 spells CASSSAKTGGYTF. In DNA form, the CDR3 reads TGTGCCAGTAGTAGTGCAAAGACAGGAGGCTACACCTTC.

This chain connects TRBV5-6 to TRBJ2-7, with D tentatively TRBD1 (6 bases). The length of the CDR3 is 15 residues. Germline CDR1 and CDR2: SGHDT and YYEEEE. With 1 base removed from V and 0 bases from J, the gap between germline ends came to 11 bases. The CDR3 DNA follows: TGTGCCAGCAGCTTGAATCAGGGGTACTCCTACGAGCAGTACTTC. As protein: CASSLNQGYSYEQYF.

The CDR3 region has the DNA TGTGCCAGTAGTACCCGACAGGGACAGGGCAATCAGCCCCAGCATTTT. Protein sequence: CASSTRQGQGNQPQHF. The V call is TRBV19, the J call TRBJ1-5; TRBD1 aligns across 8 bases. Germline loops: CDR1 LNHDA, CDR2 SQIVND (reference sequence). The CDR3 has 16 residues. The J segment lost 2 bases and the V segment lost 4 bases, leaving 7 bases of the junction unmatched.